This TCR beta chain was documented in a study of radiotherapy plus CTLA-4 blockade in lung cancer. This CDR3 spans 15 amino acids. Germline CDR1 and CDR2: MNHEY and SMNVEV (reference sequence). With 5 bases removed from V and 0 bases from J, the gap between germline ends came to 13 bases. For this clone: Its target is unknown.

Whole-study findings and limits: TCR clones originating in tumors grew in number in blood after radiotherapy plus ipilimumab. Interferon-beta, together with early blood T cell clone dynamics, reportedly best predicted response.

Repertoires were generated with immunoSEQ multiplex PCR, while TCRdb's copy carries only in-frame clones and drops some. The data hold tens of thousands of clones, with approximately 78% observed a single time. This sequence joins TRBV27 and TRBJ1-1, with a weak D call TRBD1 (5 bases). The clonotype was recovered from a human donor with non-small cell lung cancer who had stable disease on radiotherapy plus ipilimumab. Source: peripheral blood, taken from a patient treated with radiotherapy plus ipilimumab. DNA of the CDR3: TGTGCCAGCAGTCCTCGTGGGACGGTGAACACTGAAGCTTTCTTT. It is translated as CASSPRGTVNTEAFF.